This is a list of T cell receptor beta chains from one sample in a study of tumor-infiltrating lymphocytes in primary liver carcinoma. TCRdb reanalysed the multiplex PCR reads using MiXCR and keeps one entry per CDR3 protein. In the table there are around 170,000 distinct CDR3 sequences, roughly 60% of which are singletons. The sample taken for sequencing was peripheral blood. The source is a man between 35 and 55 years old with primary liver carcinoma and hepatitis B virus infection. Both conserved end residues are part of each CDR3. Fields, in order: D gene, V gene, J gene, CDR3 length, clone size, CDR3 DNA, CDR3 protein. A D gene is named only where the DNA matches it firmly. The size entry is marked missing in some rows and otherwise reads once, few, many or a size class.

D gene: TRBD1; V gene: TRBV29-1; J gene: TRBJ2-3; CDR3 length: 14; clone size: .; CDR3 DNA: TGCAGTGTTGGACAGGTATTAAACACAGATACACAGTATTTT; CDR3 protein: CSVGQVLNTDTQYF
D gene: .; V gene: TRBV12-3/TRBV12-4; J gene: TRBJ2-1; CDR3 length: 13; clone size: .; CDR3 DNA: TGTGCCAGCAGTTTACCGAGGGACAATGAGCAGGTTTTC; CDR3 protein: CASSLPRDNEQVF
D gene: .; V gene: TRBV6-2/TRBV6-3; J gene: TRBJ2-3; CDR3 length: 14; clone size: .; CDR3 DNA: TGTGCCAGCAGTCCAAGGGACTCCACAGATACGGAGTATTTT; CDR3 protein: CASSPRDSTDTEYF
D gene: TRBD2; V gene: TRBV29-1; J gene: TRBJ2-5; CDR3 length: 12; clone size: many; CDR3 DNA: TGCAGCGGAAGAGCGGGAGAGGAGACCCAGTACTTC; CDR3 protein: CSGRAGEETQYF
D gene: .; V gene: TRBV11-2; J gene: TRBJ2-2; CDR3 length: 16; clone size: .; CDR3 DNA: TGTGCCAGCAGCTTAGGATACTCCCTGGGGACCCGGGAGCCGTTTTTT; CDR3 protein: CASSLGYSLGTREPFF
D gene: TRBD1; V gene: TRBV4-1; J gene: TRBJ1-6; CDR3 length: 17; clone size: few; CDR3 DNA: TGCGCCAGCAGCCCCTTTCGCTTGGGACAGGGGACTTCACCCCTCCACTTT; CDR3 protein: CASSPFRLGQGTSPLHF
D gene: .; V gene: TRBV7-8; J gene: TRBJ2-4; CDR3 length: 13; clone size: .; CDR3 DNA: TGTGCCAGCGGACAGATAGCCAAAAACATTCAGTACTTC; CDR3 protein: CASGQIAKNIQYF
D gene: TRBD1; V gene: TRBV29-1; J gene: TRBJ1-2; CDR3 length: 11; clone size: many; CDR3 DNA: TGCAGCGTGACAGGGAACTATGGCTACACCTTC; CDR3 protein: CSVTGNYGYTF
D gene: TRBD2; V gene: TRBV29-1; J gene: TRBJ2-2; CDR3 length: 15; clone size: .; CDR3 DNA: TGCAGCGTTGCCGGGGCGGGAGGGCTGAGCGGGGAGCTGTTTTTT; CDR3 protein: CSVAGAGGLSGELFF
D gene: .; V gene: TRBV4-1; J gene: TRBJ2-7; CDR3 length: 12; clone size: many; CDR3 DNA: TGCGCCAGCAGCCAAGGGGAGGACGAGCAGTACTTC; CDR3 protein: CASSQGEDEQYF
D gene: .; V gene: TRBV28; J gene: TRBJ2-2; CDR3 length: 15; clone size: .; CDR3 DNA: TGTGCCAGCAGTTTAGCTAGCGCTAACACCGGGGAGCTGTTTTTT; CDR3 protein: CASSLASANTGELFF
D gene: .; V gene: TRBV7-8; J gene: TRBJ1-1; CDR3 length: 15; clone size: once; CDR3 DNA: TGTGCCAGCAGCTTAGGGGGGAGGGTGAACACTGAAGCTTTCTTT; CDR3 protein: CASSLGGRVNTEAFF
D gene: TRBD1; V gene: TRBV11-2; J gene: TRBJ1-1; CDR3 length: 14; clone size: .; CDR3 DNA: TGTACCAGCACCAAGGACAGGGGGCTGACTGAAGTTTTCTTT; CDR3 protein: CTSTKDRGLTEVFF
D gene: TRBD2; V gene: TRBV7-8; J gene: TRBJ2-2; CDR3 length: 15; clone size: .; CDR3 DNA: TGTGCCAGCAGAGGACTAGCGGGAGACACCGGGGAGCTGTTTTTT; CDR3 protein: CASRGLAGDTGELFF
D gene: TRBD2; V gene: TRBV4-1; J gene: TRBJ2-1; CDR3 length: 16; clone size: .; CDR3 DNA: TGCGCCAGCAGCCAGACCGGGACTAGTATCTACAATGAGCAGATCTTC; CDR3 protein: CASSQTGTSIYNEQIF
D gene: .; V gene: TRBV11-2; J gene: TRBJ2-3; CDR3 length: 15; clone size: many; CDR3 DNA: TGTGCCAGCAGCTTTTTGAAGGAGAGCACAGATACGCAGTATTTT; CDR3 protein: CASSFLKESTDTQYF
D gene: .; V gene: TRBV10-3; J gene: TRBJ1-1; CDR3 length: 14; clone size: few; CDR3 DNA: TGTGCCATCAGTGAGTCGTGGGGGGGGACTGAAGCTTTCTTT; CDR3 protein: CAISESWGGTEAFF
D gene: .; V gene: TRBV11-1; J gene: TRBJ1-1; CDR3 length: 15; clone size: many; CDR3 DNA: TGTGCCAGCAGCTTAGACGGCCAGGGGAGCACTGAAGCTTTCTTT; CDR3 protein: CASSLDGQGSTEAFF
D gene: .; V gene: TRBV11-2; J gene: TRBJ2-3; CDR3 length: 14; clone size: .; CDR3 DNA: TGTGCCAGCAGCTTTGGGCAGAACCCAGATACGCGGCATTTT; CDR3 protein: CASSFGQNPDTRHF
D gene: .; V gene: TRBV29-1; J gene: TRBJ2-7; CDR3 length: 10; clone size: few; CDR3 DNA: TGCAGCACAGGTCCCTACGAGCAGTACTTC; CDR3 protein: CSTGPYEQYF
D gene: .; V gene: TRBV11-2; J gene: TRBJ2-1; CDR3 length: 12; clone size: .; CDR3 DNA: TGTACCAGCAGCTATGGTAGCTATGAGGAGTTCTTC; CDR3 protein: CTSSYGSYEEFF
D gene: TRBD1; V gene: TRBV4-1; J gene: TRBJ1-3; CDR3 length: 19; clone size: .; CDR3 DNA: TGCGCCAGCAGCCAGAAAGCCTTGTCAGGGGGAAGCTCTGGAAACACCATATATTTT; CDR3 protein: CASSQKALSGGSSGNTIYF
D gene: .; V gene: TRBV6-5; J gene: TRBJ1-5; CDR3 length: 16; clone size: .; CDR3 DNA: TGTGCCAGCAGTTCTACTCCGGCAGGGACTAATCAGCCCCACCATTTT; CDR3 protein: CASSSTPAGTNQPHHF
D gene: TRBD2; V gene: TRBV7-9; J gene: TRBJ2-3; CDR3 length: 16; clone size: few; CDR3 DNA: TGTGCCAGCAGCTCGCTAGCGGGGGCCCTCACAGATACGCAGTATTTT; CDR3 protein: CASSSLAGALTDTQYF
D gene: .; V gene: TRBV7-9; J gene: TRBJ1-2; CDR3 length: 12; clone size: .; CDR3 DNA: TGTGCCAGCACCTGGGGGGCTTACGGCTACACCTTC; CDR3 protein: CASTWGAYGYTF
D gene: TRBD2; V gene: TRBV11-2; J gene: TRBJ2-3; CDR3 length: 16; clone size: .; CDR3 DNA: TGTGCCAGCAGCTCCCGAACTAGCGGGAGTCCAGAAACGCAGTATTTT; CDR3 protein: CASSSRTSGSPETQYF
D gene: .; V gene: TRBV11-2; J gene: TRBJ2-1; CDR3 length: 13; clone size: .; CDR3 DNA: TGTGCCAGCAGCTCCGGAGTATCCAATGACCAGTTCTTC; CDR3 protein: CASSSGVSNDQFF
D gene: TRBD2; V gene: TRBV6-5; J gene: TRBJ2-1; CDR3 length: 16; clone size: few; CDR3 DNA: TGTGCCAGCAGTTACGTTAGCGGGAGGGCCAAGAATGAGCAGTTCTTC; CDR3 protein: CASSYVSGRAKNEQFF
D gene: TRBD2; V gene: TRBV10-1; J gene: TRBJ2-3; CDR3 length: 15; clone size: few; CDR3 DNA: TGCGCCAGCTCCACTAGCGGGAGTTGGGCAGATACGCAGTATTTT; CDR3 protein: CASSTSGSWADTQYF
D gene: TRBD1; V gene: TRBV28; J gene: TRBJ2-3; CDR3 length: 15; clone size: .; CDR3 DNA: TGTGCCAGCAGCCACGACAGGGACCCCACAGATACGCAGTATTTT; CDR3 protein: CASSHDRDPTDTQYF
D gene: TRBD2; V gene: TRBV28; J gene: TRBJ2-1; CDR3 length: 17; clone size: .; CDR3 DNA: TGTGCCAACGAACCCTCGTTTGTAGCGGGAGGAGGCGATGAGCAGTTCTTC; CDR3 protein: CANEPSFVAGGGDEQFF
D gene: .; V gene: TRBV6-5; J gene: TRBJ1-4; CDR3 length: 14; clone size: .; CDR3 DNA: TGTGCCAGCAGCTCCGGGACCCGAGGAGAAAAACTGTTTTTT; CDR3 protein: CASSSGTRGEKLFF
D gene: TRBD1; V gene: TRBV12-3/TRBV12-4; J gene: TRBJ2-7; CDR3 length: 15; clone size: .; CDR3 DNA: TGTGCCAGCAGTTTAAGAACAGGGGGCGAGTCCGAGCAGTACTTC; CDR3 protein: CASSLRTGGESEQYF
D gene: .; V gene: TRBV11-1; J gene: TRBJ2-6; CDR3 length: 15; clone size: once; CDR3 DNA: TGTGCCAGCAGTTTAGACAGCTCTGGGGCCAACCTCCTGACTTTC; CDR3 protein: CASSLDSSGANLLTF
D gene: .; V gene: TRBV6-1; J gene: TRBJ1-2; CDR3 length: 12; clone size: few; CDR3 DNA: TGTGCCAGCAGTGAAGTGGCTGGCCGTTACACCTTC; CDR3 protein: CASSEVAGRYTF
D gene: .; V gene: TRBV6-6; J gene: TRBJ1-2; CDR3 length: 12; clone size: .; CDR3 DNA: TGTGCCAGCAGTTACGAGAGGGCCGGCTACACCTTC; CDR3 protein: CASSYERAGYTF
D gene: TRBD2; V gene: TRBV10-1; J gene: TRBJ2-7; CDR3 length: 15; clone size: few; CDR3 DNA: TGCGCCAGCAGTGAAAATATGGCTAGCGGCAGGGAGCAGTACTTC; CDR3 protein: CASSENMASGREQYF